What follows are 3 T cell receptor beta chains derived from one specimen sequenced in a study of OX40 agonist ivuxolimab in advanced cancers. Here immunoSEQ multiplex PCR was the method, and the copy in TCRdb shows in-frame clones only, minus some. This sample has more than 55,000 clones; more than 85% occur once, and the top ten carry 3.9%. Specimen: CD4+ or CD8+ T cells sorted from blood, collected in a trial of the OX40 agonist ivuxolimab. These receptors all stem from an adult with an advanced solid tumor such as melanoma, head and neck, liver or kidney cancer.

The V and J genes are TRBV6-1 and TRBJ2-7; the D is unclear. Germline V gives CDR1 MNHNS, CDR2 SASEGT. The CDR3 consists of 17 residues. V was shortened by 1 base and J by 2 bases, with 18 bases between the two germline ends. CDR3 DNA sequence: TGTGCCAGCAGTGAAGTACGATCGATAATCGAAGCCTACGAGCAGTACTTC. It specifies CASSEVRSIIEAYEQYF.

V and J are TRBV2 and TRBJ2-3; no clear D gene. Germline V CDR1 and CDR2: SNHLY, FYNNEI. Trimming pared 6 bases from V and 3 bases from J, leaving 13 bases between. CDR3 length: 14 residues. CDR3 residues: CASSSSLGTDTQYF. For the CDR3, the DNA is TGTGCCAGCAGCTCTTCTCTAGGAACAGATACGCAGTATTTT.

The chain has TRBV7-3 and TRBJ2-3; D is undetermined. The germline gives CDR1 SGHTA, CDR2 FQGTGA. Deletions cut 3 bases from V and 0 bases from J, with 13 bases between. This CDR3 has 16 residues. The CDR3 spells CASSFSDARSTDTQYF. In nucleotides, the CDR3 is TGTGCCAGCAGCTTCAGCGACGCAAGGAGCACAGATACGCAGTATTTT.